The clone carrying this T cell receptor (beta chain) was detected a few times. Antigen specificity is unknown. Relative to the germline gene, one junction end is altered; a read error may explain this. The template, 500 ng total RNA, yielded TCR beta cDNA made with a constant-region primer. Libraries covering TCR beta were generated through three nested multiplex PCR rounds (using a slightly modified ARM-PCR). The first two PCR rounds, roughly 10 cycles each, used TRBV1-TRBV30 forward primers and a C-beta reverse primer. TCRdb reanalysed the multiplex PCR reads using MiXCR and keeps one entry per CDR3 protein. The sample contains under 200,000 distinct CDR3 sequences, about 61% of which appear only once. Germline V gene data show CDR1 as SGHNT and CDR2 as YENEEA. The length of the CDR3 is 16 residues. Blood RNA originated from unsorted whole blood, with germline DNA additionally extracted. This sample is part of a study of tumor-infiltrating lymphocytes in primary liver carcinoma. Study-level background: Primary liver carcinoma, confirmed by histopathology, was surgically resected.

Study results and caveats: Tumor region pairs showed greater overlap than either tumor-adjacent or tumor-blood pairs did. Blood had a significantly lower top-250-clone fraction than tumors did (p = 0.039).

The rearrangement uses TRBV11-3 and TRBJ2-2; D may be TRBD1 or TRBD2 (5 bases each). Material for sequencing was peripheral blood. The receptor comes from a woman aged 55-75 years with primary liver carcinoma and hepatitis B virus infection. CDR3 coding DNA: TGTGCCAGCGGCTTAGGGGTAGCGTCCAACATCGGGGAGCTGTTTTTT. As protein: CASGLGVASNIGELFF. Combining the CDR3 with reference TRBV11-3 and TRBJ2-2 gives the whole variable domain EAGVVQSPRYKIIEKKQPVAFWCNPISGHNTLYWYLQNLGQGPELLIRYENEEAVDDSQLPKDRFSAERLKGVDSTLKIQPAELGDSAVYLCASGLGVASNIGELFFGEGSRLTVL.